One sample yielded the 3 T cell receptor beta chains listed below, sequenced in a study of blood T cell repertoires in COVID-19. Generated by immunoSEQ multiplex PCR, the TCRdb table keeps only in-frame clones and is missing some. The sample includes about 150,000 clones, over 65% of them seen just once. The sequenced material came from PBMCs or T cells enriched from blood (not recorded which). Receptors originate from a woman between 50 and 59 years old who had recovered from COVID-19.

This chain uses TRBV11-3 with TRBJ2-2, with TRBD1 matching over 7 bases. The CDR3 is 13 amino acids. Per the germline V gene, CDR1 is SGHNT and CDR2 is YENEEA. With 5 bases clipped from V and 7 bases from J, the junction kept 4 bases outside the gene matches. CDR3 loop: CASSLNRGGELFF. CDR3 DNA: TGTGCCAGCAGCCTGAACAGGGGCGGGGAGCTGTTTTTT.

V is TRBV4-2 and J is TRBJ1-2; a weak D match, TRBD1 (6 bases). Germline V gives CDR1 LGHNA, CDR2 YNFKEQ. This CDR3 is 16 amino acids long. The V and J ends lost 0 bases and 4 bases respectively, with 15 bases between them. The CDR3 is CASSQDFQGLGYGYTF. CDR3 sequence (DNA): TGTGCCAGCAGCCAAGATTTTCAGGGGCTAGGCTATGGCTACACCTTC.

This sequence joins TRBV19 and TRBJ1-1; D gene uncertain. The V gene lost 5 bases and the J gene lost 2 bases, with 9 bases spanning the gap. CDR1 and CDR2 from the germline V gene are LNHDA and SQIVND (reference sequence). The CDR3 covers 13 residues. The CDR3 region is CASSSLTNTEAFF. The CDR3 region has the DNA TGTGCCAGTAGTTCCCTGACAAACACTGAAGCTTTCTTT.